This T cell receptor (beta chain) comes out of a study of beta chain features in type 1 diabetes. In its sample, this clone was seen a few times. No antigen is known for it. Of the isolated RNA, all was reverse transcribed, and so the sequenced material was expressed TCRB transcripts. Clones were read by immunoSEQ multiplex PCR, and TCRdb kept only the in-frame ones, dropping some. The sample lists almost 350,000 clones, roughly 8.8% seen once, with about 1% in the top ten. Sorting based on CD45RO/CCR7/CD25/CD127/CD95/CD27 separated CD4+ naive, central memory, regulatory and stem cell-like memory cells. Purities in excess of 98% were seen in all sorted populations. The germline V gene encodes CDR1 LGHNA and CDR2 YNFKEQ. V lost 1 base to trimming and J lost 5 bases, with 12 bases between them. The CDR3 covers 15 residues. The study, taken as a whole, reports: TCRB CDR3 length was moderately but significantly reduced in all four CD4+ subsets of Type 1 diabetes patients. Insertion counts at VDJ junctions were lower in type 1 diabetes patients, who also showed more deletions there.

Sequenced: central memory CD4+ T cells from blood. The clonotype was recovered from a man younger than 40 with type 1 diabetes. The chain uses TRBV4-2 and TRBJ1-5, with unresolved D. The CDR3 protein is CASSQGRQPHQPQHF. CDR3 bases: TGTGCCAGCAGCCAAGGACGACAACCACATCAGCCCCAGCATTTT.